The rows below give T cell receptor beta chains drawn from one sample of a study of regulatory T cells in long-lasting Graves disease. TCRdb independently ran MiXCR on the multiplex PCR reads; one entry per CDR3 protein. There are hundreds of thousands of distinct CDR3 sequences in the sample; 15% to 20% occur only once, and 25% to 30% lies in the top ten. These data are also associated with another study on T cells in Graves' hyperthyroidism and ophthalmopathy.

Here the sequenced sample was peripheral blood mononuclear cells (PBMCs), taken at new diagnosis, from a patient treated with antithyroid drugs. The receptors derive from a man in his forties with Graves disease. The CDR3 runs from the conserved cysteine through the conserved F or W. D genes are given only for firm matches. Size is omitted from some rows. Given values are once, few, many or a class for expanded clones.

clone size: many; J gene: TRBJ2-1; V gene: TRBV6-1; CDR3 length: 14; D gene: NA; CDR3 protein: CASSLPGPPLEQFF; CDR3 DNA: TGTGCCAGCAGTCTCCCGGGACCGCCTCTTGAGCAGTTCTTC
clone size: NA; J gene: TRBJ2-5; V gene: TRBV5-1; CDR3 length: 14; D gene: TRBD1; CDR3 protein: CASRLQGYQETQYF; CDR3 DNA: TGCGCCAGCAGGCTACAGGGGTACCAAGAGACCCAGTACTTC
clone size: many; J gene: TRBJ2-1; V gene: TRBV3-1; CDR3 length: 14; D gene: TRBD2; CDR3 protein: CASSQGLSRGAGFF; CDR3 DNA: TGTGCCAGCAGCCAAGGACTTTCGCGGGGGGCCGGGTTCTTC
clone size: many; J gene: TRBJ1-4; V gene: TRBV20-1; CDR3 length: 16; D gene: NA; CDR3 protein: CSARGQSGATNEKLFF; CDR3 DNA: TGCAGTGCTAGAGGCCAGTCAGGGGCTACTAATGAAAAACTGTTTTTT
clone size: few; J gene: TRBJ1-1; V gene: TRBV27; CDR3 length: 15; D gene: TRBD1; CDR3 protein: CASSSPYLTGDEAFF; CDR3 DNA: TGTGCCAGCAGTTCCCCCTACTTAACAGGGGATGAAGCTTTCTTT
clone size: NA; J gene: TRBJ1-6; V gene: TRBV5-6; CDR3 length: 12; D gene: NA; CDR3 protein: CASMVGNSPLHF; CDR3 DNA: TGTGCCAGCATGGTTGGGAATTCACCCCTCCACTTT
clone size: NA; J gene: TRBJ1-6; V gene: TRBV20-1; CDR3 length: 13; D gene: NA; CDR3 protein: CSARPGINSPLHF; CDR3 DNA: TGCAGTGCTAGACCAGGGATTAATTCACCCCTCCACTTT
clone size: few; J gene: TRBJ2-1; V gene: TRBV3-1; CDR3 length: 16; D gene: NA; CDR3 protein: CASSPRGQGLYNEQFF; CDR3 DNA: TGTGCCAGCAGCCCTCGGGGGCAGGGCCTCTACAATGAGCAGTTCTTC
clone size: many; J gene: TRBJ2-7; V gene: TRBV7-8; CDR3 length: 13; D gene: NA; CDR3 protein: CASTPLGAYEQYF; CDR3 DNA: TGTGCCAGCACCCCACTAGGGGCCTACGAGCAGTACTTC
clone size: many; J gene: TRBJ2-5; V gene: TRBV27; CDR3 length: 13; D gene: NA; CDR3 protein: CASSNRARETQYF; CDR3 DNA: TGTGCCAGCAGTAACAGGGCCAGAGAGACCCAGTACTTC
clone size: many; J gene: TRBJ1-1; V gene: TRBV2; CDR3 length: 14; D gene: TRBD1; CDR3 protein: CASSETGRGTEAFF; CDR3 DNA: TGTGCCAGCAGCGAGACAGGGCGCGGGACTGAAGCTTTCTTT
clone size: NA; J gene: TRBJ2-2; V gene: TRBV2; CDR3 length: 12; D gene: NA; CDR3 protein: CAGAALAGELFF; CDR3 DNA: TGTGCCGGAGCGGCCCTAGCCGGGGAGCTGTTTTTT
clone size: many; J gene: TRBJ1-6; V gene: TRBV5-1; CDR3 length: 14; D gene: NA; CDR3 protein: CASSLVGGNSPLHF; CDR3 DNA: TGCGCCAGCAGCTTGGTCGGGGGGAATTCACCCCTCCACTTT
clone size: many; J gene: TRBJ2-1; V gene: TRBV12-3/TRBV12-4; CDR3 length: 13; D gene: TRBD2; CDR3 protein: CASRSSGNNEQFF; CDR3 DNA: TGTGCCAGCAGGTCTAGCGGGAACAATGAGCAGTTCTTC
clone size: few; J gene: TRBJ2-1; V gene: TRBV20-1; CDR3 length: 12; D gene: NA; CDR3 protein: CSASQGLNEQFF; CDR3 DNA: TGCAGTGCTAGTCAGGGATTGAATGAGCAGTTCTTC
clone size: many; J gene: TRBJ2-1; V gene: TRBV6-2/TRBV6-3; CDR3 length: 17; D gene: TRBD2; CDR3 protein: CASSSLAGGSSYNEQFF; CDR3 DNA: TGTGCCAGCAGTTCGCTAGCGGGGGGGAGCTCCTACAATGAGCAGTTCTTC
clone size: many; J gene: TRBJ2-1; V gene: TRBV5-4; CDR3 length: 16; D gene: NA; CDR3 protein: CASSLGGAGAHNEQFF; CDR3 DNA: TGTGCCAGCAGCTTGGGAGGGGCGGGGGCCCACAATGAGCAGTTCTTC
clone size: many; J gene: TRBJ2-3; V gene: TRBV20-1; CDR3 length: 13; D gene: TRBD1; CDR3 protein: CSARGTGTDTQYF; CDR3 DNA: TGCAGTGCTAGGGGGACAGGGACAGATACGCAGTATTTT
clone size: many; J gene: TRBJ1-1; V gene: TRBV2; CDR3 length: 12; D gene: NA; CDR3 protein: CASSSTGYEAFF; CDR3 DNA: TGTGCCAGCAGTTCGACAGGTTATGAAGCTTTCTTT
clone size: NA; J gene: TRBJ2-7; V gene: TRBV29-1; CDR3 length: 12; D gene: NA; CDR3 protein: CSVKGRTYEQYF; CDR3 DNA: TGCAGCGTGAAGGGGCGGACCTACGAGCAGTACTTC
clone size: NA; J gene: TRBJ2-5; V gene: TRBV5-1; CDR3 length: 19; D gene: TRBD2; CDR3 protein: CASSLAVGPSGGLTETQYF; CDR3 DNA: TGCGCCAGCAGCTTGGCCGTCGGGCCTAGCGGGGGGTTGACAGAGACCCAGTACTTC
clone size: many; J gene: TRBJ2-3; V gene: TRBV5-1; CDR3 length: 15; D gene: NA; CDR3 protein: CASSYRTVNTDTQYF; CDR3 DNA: TGTGCCAGCAGCTACAGGACGGTTAACACAGATACGCAGTATTTT
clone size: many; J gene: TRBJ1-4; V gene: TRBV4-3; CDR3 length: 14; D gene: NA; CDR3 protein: CASSRDPTNEKLFF; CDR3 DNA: TGCGCCAGCAGTCGGGACCCAACTAATGAAAAACTGTTTTTT
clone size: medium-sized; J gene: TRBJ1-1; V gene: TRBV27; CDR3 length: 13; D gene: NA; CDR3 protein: CASKLGVNTEAFF; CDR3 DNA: TGTGCCAGCAAGTTGGGGGTGAACACTGAAGCTTTCTTT
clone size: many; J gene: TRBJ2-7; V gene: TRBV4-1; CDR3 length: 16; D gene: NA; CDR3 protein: CASSQVLQAGLYEQYF; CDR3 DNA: TGCGCCAGCAGCCAAGTTTTACAGGCAGGCCTCTACGAGCAGTACTTC
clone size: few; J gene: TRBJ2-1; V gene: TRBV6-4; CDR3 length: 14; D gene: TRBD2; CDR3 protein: CASSDARGGGEQFF; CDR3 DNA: TGTGCCAGCAGTGACGCGCGGGGGGGTGGTGAGCAGTTCTTC
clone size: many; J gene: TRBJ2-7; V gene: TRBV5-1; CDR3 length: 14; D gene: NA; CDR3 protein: CASSLTGDSYEQYF; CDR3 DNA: TGTGCCAGCAGCCTGACAGGCGACTCCTACGAGCAGTACTTC
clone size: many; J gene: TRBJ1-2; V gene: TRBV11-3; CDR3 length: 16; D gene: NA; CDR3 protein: CASSPNGAGDYYGYTF; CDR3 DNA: TGTGCCAGCAGCCCGAACGGGGCAGGGGATTACTATGGCTACACCTTC
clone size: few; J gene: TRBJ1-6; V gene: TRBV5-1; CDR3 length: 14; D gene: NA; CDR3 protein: CASSPGRNGSPLHF; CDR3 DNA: TGCGCCAGCAGCCCTGGACGTAACGGGTCACCCCTCCACTTT
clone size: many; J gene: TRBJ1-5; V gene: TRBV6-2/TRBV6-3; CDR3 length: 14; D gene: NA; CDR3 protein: CASRHRDDNQPQHF; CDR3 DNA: TGTGCCAGCAGGCACAGGGACGACAATCAGCCCCAGCATTTT
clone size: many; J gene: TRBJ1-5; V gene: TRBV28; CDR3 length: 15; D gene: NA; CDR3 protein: CASSFGGGRSQPQHF; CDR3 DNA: TGTGCCAGCAGTTTCGGAGGGGGACGAAGCCAGCCCCAGCATTTT
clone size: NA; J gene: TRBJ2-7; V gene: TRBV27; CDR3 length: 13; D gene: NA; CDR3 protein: CASSPYRGYEQYF; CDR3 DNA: TGTGCCAGCAGTCCCTATCGGGGCTACGAGCAGTACTTC
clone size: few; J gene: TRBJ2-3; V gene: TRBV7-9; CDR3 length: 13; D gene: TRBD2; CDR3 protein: CASKPGGTDTQYF; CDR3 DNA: TGTGCCAGCAAGCCGGGGGGAACAGATACGCAGTATTTT
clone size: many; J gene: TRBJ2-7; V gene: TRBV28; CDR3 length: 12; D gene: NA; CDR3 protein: CASRALLYEQYF; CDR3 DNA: TGTGCCTCCCGGGCTCTACTCTACGAGCAGTACTTC
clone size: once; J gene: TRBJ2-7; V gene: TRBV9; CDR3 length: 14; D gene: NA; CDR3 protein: CASSVASHSYEQYF; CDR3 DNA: TGTGCCAGCAGCGTAGCCTCCCACTCCTACGAGCAGTACTTC
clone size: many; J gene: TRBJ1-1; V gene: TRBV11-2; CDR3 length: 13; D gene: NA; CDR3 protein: CASSLQVNTEAFF; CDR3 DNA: TGTGCCAGCAGTTTACAGGTGAACACTGAAGCTTTCTTT
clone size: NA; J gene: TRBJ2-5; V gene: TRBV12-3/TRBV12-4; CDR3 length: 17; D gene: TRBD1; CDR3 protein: CASSPRTGVREQETQYF; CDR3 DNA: TGTGCCAGCAGTCCCCGGACAGGGGTAAGGGAGCAAGAGACCCAGTACTTC
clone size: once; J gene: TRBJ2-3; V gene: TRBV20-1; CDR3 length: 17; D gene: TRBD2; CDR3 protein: CSARREGVIINTDTQYF; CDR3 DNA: TGCAGTGCTAGAAGGGAGGGCGTTATAATAAACACAGATACGCAGTATTTT
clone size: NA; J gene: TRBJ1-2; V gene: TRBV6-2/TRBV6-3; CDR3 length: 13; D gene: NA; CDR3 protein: CASSLSGIYGYTF; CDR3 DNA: TGTGCCAGCAGTTTAAGCGGGATCTATGGCTACACCTTC
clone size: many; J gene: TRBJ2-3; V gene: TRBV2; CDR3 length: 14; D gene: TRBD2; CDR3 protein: CASTAGGTTDTQYF; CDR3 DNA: TGTGCCAGCACGGCGGGGGGCACCACAGATACGCAGTATTTT
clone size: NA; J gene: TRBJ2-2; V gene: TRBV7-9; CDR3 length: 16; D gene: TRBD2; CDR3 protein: CASLPPSGRNTGELFF; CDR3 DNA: TGTGCCAGCCTCCCTCCTAGCGGGAGGAACACCGGGGAGCTGTTTTTT
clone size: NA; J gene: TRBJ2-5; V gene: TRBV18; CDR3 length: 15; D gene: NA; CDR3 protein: CASSPGTRTRETQYF; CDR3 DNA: TGTGCCAGCTCACCTGGGACGAGGACGCGTGAGACCCAGTACTTC
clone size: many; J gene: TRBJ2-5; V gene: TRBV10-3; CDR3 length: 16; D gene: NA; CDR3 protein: CAISPLGQVAPETQYF; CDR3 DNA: TGTGCCATCAGTCCCCTGGGCCAGGTTGCCCCCGAGACCCAGTACTTC
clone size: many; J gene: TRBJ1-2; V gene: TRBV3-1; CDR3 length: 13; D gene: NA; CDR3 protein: CASSQVLGTGYTF; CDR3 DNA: TGTGCCAGCAGCCAAGTTTTAGGGACGGGCTACACCTTC